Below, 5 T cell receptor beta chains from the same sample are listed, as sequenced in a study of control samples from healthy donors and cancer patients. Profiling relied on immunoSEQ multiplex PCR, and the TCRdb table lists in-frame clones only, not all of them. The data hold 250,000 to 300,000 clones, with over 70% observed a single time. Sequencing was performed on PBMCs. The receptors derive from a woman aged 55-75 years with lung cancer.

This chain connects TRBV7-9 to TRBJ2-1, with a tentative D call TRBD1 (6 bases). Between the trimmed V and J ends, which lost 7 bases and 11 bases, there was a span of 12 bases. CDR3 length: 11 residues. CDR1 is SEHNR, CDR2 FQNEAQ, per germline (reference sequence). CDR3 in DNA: TGTGCCAGCACCGATACAGGGAAGCAGTTCTTC. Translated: CASTDTGKQFF.

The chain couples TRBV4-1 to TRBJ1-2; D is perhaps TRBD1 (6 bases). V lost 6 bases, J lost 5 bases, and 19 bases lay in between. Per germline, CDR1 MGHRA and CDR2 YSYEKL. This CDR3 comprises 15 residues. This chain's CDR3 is CASSRGRGSFYGYTF. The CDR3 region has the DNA TGCGCCAGCAGTCGGGGCAGGGGATCCTTTTATGGCTACACCTTC.

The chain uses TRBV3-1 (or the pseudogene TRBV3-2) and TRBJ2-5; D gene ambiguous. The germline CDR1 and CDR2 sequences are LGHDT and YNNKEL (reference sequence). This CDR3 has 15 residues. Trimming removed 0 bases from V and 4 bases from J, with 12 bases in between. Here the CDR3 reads CASSQDTTVAETQYF. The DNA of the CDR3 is TGTGCCAGCAGCCAAGATACTACGGTGGCAGAGACCCAGTACTTC.

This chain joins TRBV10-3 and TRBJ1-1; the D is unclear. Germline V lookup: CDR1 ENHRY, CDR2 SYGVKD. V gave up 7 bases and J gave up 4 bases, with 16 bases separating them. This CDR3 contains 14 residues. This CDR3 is CAITRGGMATEAFF. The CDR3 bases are TGTGCCATCACCAGAGGTGGGATGGCCACTGAAGCTTTCTTT.

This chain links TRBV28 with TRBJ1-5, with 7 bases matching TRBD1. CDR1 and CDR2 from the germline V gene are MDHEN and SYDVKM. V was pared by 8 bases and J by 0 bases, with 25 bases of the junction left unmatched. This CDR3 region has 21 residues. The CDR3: CASSSLDAVIAGQNSNQPQHF. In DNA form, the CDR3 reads TGTGCCAGCTCCTCCCTTGACGCGGTTATCGCGGGACAGAATAGCAATCAGCCCCAGCATTTT.